The clone carrying this T cell receptor (beta chain) has a handful of counts. The antigen remains undetermined. The junction differs from germline at one of its ends, possibly a read error. The length of the CDR3 is 13 residues. Germline lookup yields CDR1 SQVTM and CDR2 ANQGSEA. This sample is drawn from a study of tumor and adjacent non-tumor tissue in lung cancer. A modified ARM-PCR protocol with three rounds of nested PCR amplified TCRbeta. One entry per CDR3 protein results from TCRdb running MiXCR on the multiplex PCR reads. The repertoire includes 200,000 or so distinct CDR3 sequences, 71% of them detected once, and 25% sits in the top ten. Study observations and caveats: Compared with tumor, normal lung showed significantly lower TCR diversity.

The template was RNA from unsorted bulk tissue. The chain couples TRBV29-1 to TRBJ1-1; D remains ambiguous. The sequencing sample was made of lung tumor tissue. The clonotype was recovered from a man between 60 and 70 years old with non-small cell lung cancer. CDR3 nucleotide sequence: TGCAGCGTTGAGCGGCCGGAGAGCACTGAAGCCTTCTTT. Amino acids: CSVERPESTEAFF. Full variable domain (rest looked up from reference TRBV29-1 and TRBJ1-1): SAVISQKPSRDICQRGTSLTIQCQVDSQVTMMFWYRQQPGQSLTLIATANQGSEATYESGFVIDKFPISRPNLTFSTLTVSNMSPEDSSIYLCSVERPESTEAFFGQGTRLTVV.